These 6 T cell receptor beta chains came from one sample sequenced in a study of graft-versus-host responses after intestinal transplantation (dated by TCRdb to 2020 to 2022). The library was obtained by the immunoSEQ multiplex PCR assay. TCRdb obtained this table from immuneACCESS and retained in-frame rearrangements with V and J assigned. These tables miss some clones; where compared with another copy, unresolved V genes account for less than half of the shortfall, and the remainder is unexplained. The table for this sample lists about 97,000 clones; over 75% of them were counted only once. The ten largest account for 16% of the sample. The input for sequencing was PBMCs, taken around 68 weeks after intestinal transplant. These receptors came from a human patient who received an intestinal transplant, so some T cells may come from the graft donor.

The chain recombines TRBV10-3 with TRBJ2-1, with 10 bases fitting TRBD1. Trimming at V came to 0 bases and at J to 5 bases, leaving 10 bases not matched to a gene. CDR1 ENHRY and CDR2 SYGVKD come from the germline V gene. The CDR3 sequence is 18 residues long. The CDR3 region is CAISESAPGTGVNNEQFF. CDR3 bases: TGTGCCATCAGTGAGTCGGCCCCCGGGACAGGGGTTAACAATGAGCAGTTCTTC.

This chain uses TRBV4-2 with TRBJ2-7; unclear D gene. The CDR3 has 15 amino acids. The V and J ends lost 1 base and 2 bases respectively, with 12 bases between them. Germline assignment: CDR1 LGHNA and CDR2 YNFKEQ. CDR3 region: CASSQGFGEAYEQYF. The DNA for the CDR3 is TGTGCCAGCAGCCAAGGTTTTGGTGAAGCCTACGAGCAGTACTTC.

The chain is built from TRBV7-6 and TRBJ2-2; D is undetermined. Per the germline V gene, CDR1 is SGHVS and CDR2 is FNYEAQ. The CDR3 contains 13 residues. V lost 4 bases, J lost 4 bases, and 7 bases lay in between. In nucleotides, the CDR3 is TGTGCCAGCAGCTCCGAGATCACCGGGGAGCTGTTTTTT. Its translation is CASSSEITGELFF.

The chain uses TRBV18 and TRBJ2-1; 11 bases align to TRBD2. Germline loops: CDR1 KGHSH, CDR2 LQKENI. V lost 4 bases to trimming and J lost 3 bases; unmatched junction nucleotides: 23. The CDR3 extends over 22 amino acids. The CDR3: CASSLKDSGLAGGRRGYNEQFF. The DNA for the CDR3 is TGTGCCAGCTCACTCAAGGACAGCGGCCTAGCGGGGGGCCGGAGGGGCTACAATGAGCAGTTCTTC.

This clone was observed once. This chain connects TRBV20-1 to TRBJ2-5; 7 bases fit TRBD1. The CDR3 is made up of 11 amino acids. The germline gives CDR1 DFQATT, CDR2 SNEGSKA (reference sequence). Losses at the gene ends were 5 bases for V and 6 bases for J; bases not matched to a gene: 3. The chain's CDR3 is CSAGTVQTQYF. The DNA for the CDR3 is TGCAGTGCTGGGACAGTTCAGACCCAGTACTTC.

V is TRBV11-2 and J is TRBJ1-1, with unresolved D. In germline, CDR1 is SGHAT, CDR2 FQNNGV. This CDR3 has 16 residues. V lost 2 bases and J lost 0, with 13 bases in between. The CDR3 sequence is CASSLSGGPMNTEAFF. CDR3 DNA: TGTGCCAGCAGCTTAAGTGGAGGCCCTATGAACACTGAAGCTTTCTTT. The complete variable domain, with remaining parts taken from reference TRBV11-2 and TRBJ1-1, reads EAGVAQSPRYKIIEKRQSVAFWCNPISGHATLYWYQQILGQGPKLLIQFQNNGVVDDSQLPKDRFSAERLKGVDSTLKIQPAKLEDSAVYLCASSLSGGPMNTEAFFGQGTRLTVV.